The clone carrying this T cell receptor (beta chain) appeared a few times. This specimen belongs to a study of identical twins. The germline CDR1 and CDR2 sequences are MNHNS and SASEGT. This CDR3 spans 14 amino acids. Trimming cost V 5 bases and J 4 bases, with 14 bases left between them. A single record per CDR3 protein comes from TCRdb applying MiXCR to the 5' RACE reads. The sample carries just under 650,000 distinct CDR3 sequences, just over 7% recorded once. The same sample was also used in a study of yellow fever vaccine responses in identical twins.

The TCR sequence derives from a woman between 18 and 29 years old in good health. Sample: PBMCs. The chain links TRBV6-1 to TRBJ1-2; D is possibly TRBD1 (5 bases). The CDR3 sequence is CASSRTYGLYGYTF. The CDR3, as DNA: TGTGCCAGCAGTAGGACATATGGGCTCTATGGCTACACCTTC.